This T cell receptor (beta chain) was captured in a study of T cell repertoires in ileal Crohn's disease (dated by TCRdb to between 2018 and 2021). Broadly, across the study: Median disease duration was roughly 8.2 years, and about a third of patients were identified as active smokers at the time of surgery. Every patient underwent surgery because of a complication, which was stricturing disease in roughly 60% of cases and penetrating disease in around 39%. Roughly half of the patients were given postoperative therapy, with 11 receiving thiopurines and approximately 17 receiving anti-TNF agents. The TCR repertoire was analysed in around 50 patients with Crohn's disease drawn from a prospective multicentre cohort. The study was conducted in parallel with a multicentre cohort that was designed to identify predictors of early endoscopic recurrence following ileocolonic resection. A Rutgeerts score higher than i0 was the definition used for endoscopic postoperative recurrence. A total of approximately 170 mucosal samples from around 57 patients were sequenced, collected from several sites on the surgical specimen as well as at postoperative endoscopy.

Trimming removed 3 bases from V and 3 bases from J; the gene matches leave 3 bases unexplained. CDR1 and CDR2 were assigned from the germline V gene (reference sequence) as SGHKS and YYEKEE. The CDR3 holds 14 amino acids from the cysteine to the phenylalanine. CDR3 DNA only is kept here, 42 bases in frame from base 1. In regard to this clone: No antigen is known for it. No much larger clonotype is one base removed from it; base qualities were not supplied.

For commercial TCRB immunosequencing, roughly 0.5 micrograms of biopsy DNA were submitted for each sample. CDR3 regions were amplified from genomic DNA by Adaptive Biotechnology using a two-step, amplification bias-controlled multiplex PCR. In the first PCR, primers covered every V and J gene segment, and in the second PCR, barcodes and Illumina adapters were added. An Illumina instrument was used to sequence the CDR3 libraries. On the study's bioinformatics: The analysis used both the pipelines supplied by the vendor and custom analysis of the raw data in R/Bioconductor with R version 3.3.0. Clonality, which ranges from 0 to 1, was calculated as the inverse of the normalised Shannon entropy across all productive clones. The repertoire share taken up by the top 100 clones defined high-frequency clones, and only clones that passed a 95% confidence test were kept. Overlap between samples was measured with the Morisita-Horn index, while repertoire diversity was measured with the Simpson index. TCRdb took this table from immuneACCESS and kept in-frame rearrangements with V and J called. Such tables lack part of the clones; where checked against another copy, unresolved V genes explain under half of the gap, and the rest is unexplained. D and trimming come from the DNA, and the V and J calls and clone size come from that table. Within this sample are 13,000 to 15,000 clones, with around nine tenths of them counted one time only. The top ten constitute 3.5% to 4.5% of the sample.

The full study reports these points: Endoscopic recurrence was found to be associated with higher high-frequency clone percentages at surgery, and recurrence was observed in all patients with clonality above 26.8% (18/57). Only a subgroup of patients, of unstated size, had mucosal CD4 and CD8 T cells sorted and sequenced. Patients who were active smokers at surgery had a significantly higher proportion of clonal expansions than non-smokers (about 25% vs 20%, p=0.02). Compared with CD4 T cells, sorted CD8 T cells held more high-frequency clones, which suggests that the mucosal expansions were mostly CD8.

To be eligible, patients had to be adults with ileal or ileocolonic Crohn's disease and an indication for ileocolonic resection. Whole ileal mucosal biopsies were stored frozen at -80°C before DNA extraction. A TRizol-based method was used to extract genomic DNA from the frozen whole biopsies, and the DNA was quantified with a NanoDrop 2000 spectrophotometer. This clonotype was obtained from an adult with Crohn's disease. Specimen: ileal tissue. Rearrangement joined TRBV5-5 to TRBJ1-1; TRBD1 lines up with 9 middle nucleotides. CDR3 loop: CASSSTGGYTEAFF. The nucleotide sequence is TGTGCCAGCAGCTCAACAGGGGGCTACACTGAAGCTTTCTTT.